The 3 T cell receptor beta chains given below trace back to one sample, sequenced in a study of Tregs in tolerant kidney transplant recipients. The data were produced by immunoSEQ multiplex PCR, yet TCRdb's version contains in-frame clones alone and is incomplete. The repertoire holds around 78,000 clones, with around 93% as singletons. The sample was Tregs from blood, taken before the transplant. The receptors come from a human donor who received a combined kidney and bone marrow transplant.

The chain is built from TRBV5-1 and TRBJ2-7, with 8 bases that match TRBD1. Germline V gene data show CDR1 as SGHRS and CDR2 as YFSETQ. The CDR3 has 14 amino acids. V trimming: 4 bases; J trimming: 6 bases; junction bases outside the gene matches: 9. CDR3 bases: TGCGCCAGCAGCGACGCAGGGGGCTCGTCCGAGCAGTACTTC. Amino acid sequence: CASSDAGGSSEQYF.

The V call is TRBV18, the J call TRBJ1-2; 11 nucleotides agree with TRBD1. V lost 1 base and J lost 3; bases outside the gene matches: 10. This CDR3 has 18 amino acids. Germline V gene lookup returns CDR1 KGHSH and CDR2 LQKENI. CDR3 sequence: CASSPLFTRDRGYYGYTF. In DNA form, the CDR3 reads TGTGCCAGCTCACCACTTTTTACCCGGGACAGGGGGTACTATGGCTACACCTTC.

The rearrangement uses TRBV7-2 and TRBJ2-5; TRBD1 aligns across 7 bases. The J call is in doubt because the DNA end fits TRBJ2-7 better. Germline V gene lookup returns CDR1 SGHTA and CDR2 FQGNSA. There are 15 residues in the CDR3. CDR3 residues: CASSLGQLLRYEQYF. The CDR3 nucleotides are TGTGCCAGCAGCCTGGGACAGCTCCTCCGCTACGAGCAGTACTTC.